This TCR beta chain comes out of a study of T cells after yellow fever vaccination. Study findings and constraints: Sorted repertoires could include abundant contaminating clonotypes from bulk cells.

By 5'RACE template switching, TCR cDNA was produced, with a universal primer site and UMIs added in the process. TCRdb recomputed calls from the 5' RACE reads with MiXCR, one row per CDR3 protein. The sample carries some 54,000 distinct CDR3 sequences, around 7% recorded once. Germline V lookup: CDR1 LGHDT, CDR2 YNNKEL (reference sequence). V was clipped by 0 bases and J by 7 bases; unmatched bases: 5. This CDR3 comprises 16 residues. The clonotype comes from a man younger than 30 who received the YFV17D yellow fever vaccine. This chain joins TRBV3-1 and TRBJ1-5; 11 nucleotides align to TRBD1. Sequencing was performed on CD8+ T cells not binding an NS4B(214-222) dextramer, sorted from PBMCs, taken more than 35 days after the first yellow fever vaccination. In nucleotides, the CDR3 is TGTGCCAGCAGCCAAGATCAGGGACAGGGGGGCCAGCCCCAGCATTTT. Protein product: CASSQDQGQGGQPQHF.